Below, 22 T cell receptor beta chains from the same sample are listed, as sequenced in a study of beta chain features in type 1 diabetes (dated by TCRdb to the late 2010s). Receptors were amplified or captured by the immunoSEQ multiplex PCR assay. The entire isolated RNA was reverse transcribed using the High Capacity cDNA Reverse Transcription Kit, and thus expressed TCRB transcripts were sequenced. This is the immuneACCESS table as TCRdb keeps it, with only in-frame sequences that have V and J called. A part of the clones is gone; compared with another copy, unresolved V genes explain less than half, and the rest is unexplained. The sample profile shows 450,000 to 600,000 clones; roughly 31% of them were found once. The ten largest clones add up to about 0.065% of the sample. The sequenced material came from naive CD4+ T cells from blood. Interpreted using the paper, the cell subset or site label stands for: true naive CD4+ T cells. All receptors derive from a young man in good health.

J is TRBJ2-3 and V is TRBV7-9; D is ambiguous. Germline loops: CDR1 SEHNR, CDR2 FQNEAQ (reference sequence). The CDR3 contains 14 residues. Trimming took off 1 base at V and 8 bases at J, with 13 bases between the two ends. CDR3 nucleotides: TGTGCCAGCAGCTTAGATATTCTCGGCGGTACGCAGTATTTT. Translating it yields CASSLDILGGTQYF.

This clone was counted between two and nine times. The chain joins TRBV15 to TRBJ2-3; D remains unclear. Germline CDR1 reads LNHNV; CDR2 reads YYDKDF (reference sequence). The CDR3 totals 15 residues. V was trimmed by 1 base and J by 2 bases, leaving 10 bases between them. Here the CDR3 reads CATSRVWGTTDTQYF. Written as DNA, the CDR3 is TGTGCCACCAGCAGAGTGTGGGGAACCACAGATACGCAGTATTTT.

This clone turned up a few times. This sequence joins TRBV7-9 and TRBJ2-1, with a possible D match to TRBD1 (5 bases). Trimming shortened V by 5 bases and J by 5 bases, and 22 bases separated the two germline ends. This CDR3 is 17 amino acids long. From germline, CDR1 is SEHNR and CDR2 FQNEAQ (reference sequence). The CDR3 DNA reads as TGTGCCAGCAGCCTCAGATTGACAGTCGCTTCGGACAATGAGCAGTTCTTC. Amino acids: CASSLRLTVASDNEQFF.

This clone was counted only a few times. The V and J genes are TRBV14 and TRBJ2-5, with D possibly called TRBD1 or TRBD2 (5 bases each). This CDR3 has 12 amino acids. CDR1 is SGHDN, CDR2 FVKESK, per germline. V gave up 4 bases and J gave up 5 bases, with 8 bases separating them. CDR3 DNA: TGTGCCAGCAGCCTCAGGGAGGAGACCCAGTACTTC. This translates into CASSLREETQYF.

This clone was detected a few times. The rearrangement joins TRBV9 to TRBJ2-7; 13 nucleotides align to TRBD2. The ends lost 3 bases at V and 6 bases at J; junction bases unmatched: 9. Germline V gives CDR1 SGDLS, CDR2 YYNGEE. This CDR3 is 16 amino acids long. CDR3 sequence reads: CASSAWTSGSRGEQYF. As DNA, the CDR3 is TGTGCCAGCAGCGCCTGGACTAGCGGGAGCCGAGGCGAGCAGTACTTC.

The chain joins TRBV7-2 to TRBJ2-7, with D possibly being TRBD2 (5 bases). Germline CDR1 is SGHTA and CDR2 is FQGNSA. Trimming removed 5 bases from V and 2 bases from J, with 19 bases in between. CDR3 length equals 16 residues. The CDR3 spells CASSRTLAIPAYEQYF. The CDR3, as DNA: TGTGCCAGCAGCCGGACCTTAGCGATACCCGCCTACGAGCAGTACTTC.

V usage is TRBV4-3 and J usage is TRBJ2-1; 12 bases agree with TRBD2. The V and J ends lost 6 bases and 10 bases, in that order; junction bases with no gene match: 10. Germline V gene sequence: CDR1 LGHNA, CDR2 YSLEER. The CDR3 totals 15 residues. CDR3 loop: CASSRGLAGGSEQFF. As DNA, the CDR3 is TGCGCCAGCAGTCGGGGACTAGCGGGCGGGTCCGAGCAGTTCTTC.

This clone occurred a few times. The chain links TRBV27 to TRBJ1-2, with D perhaps matching TRBD1 (6 bases). Per germline, CDR1 MNHEY and CDR2 SMNVEV (reference sequence). The CDR3 length is 12 residues. Deletions cut 9 bases from V and 8 bases from J, with 16 bases between. DNA of the CDR3: TGTGCCAGACCCGACAGGCTAGGGGGCTACACCTTC. Protein product: CARPDRLGGYTF.

This clone was observed a handful of times. The chain combines TRBV29-1 with TRBJ2-3, with 10 bases fitting TRBD1. The germline gives CDR1 SQVTM, CDR2 ANQGSEA. Losses at the gene ends were 4 bases for V and 0 bases for J; bases not matched to a gene: 7. The CDR3 totals 16 residues. The CDR3 loop is CSVGGQGTKSTDTQYF. CDR3 DNA sequence: TGCAGCGTTGGGGGACAGGGGACGAAAAGCACAGATACGCAGTATTTT.

A note on this clone: Within the sample, other DNA sequences also encode this same CDR3. V gene TRBV9 combines with J gene TRBJ2-2; no definite D call. V was clipped by 0 bases and J by 2 bases, with 5 bases between them. The CDR3 is 14 amino acids. In germline, CDR1 is SGDLS, CDR2 YYNGEE. Written as DNA, the CDR3 is TGTGCCAGCAGCGTAGCAGCCAACACCGGGGAGCTGTTTTTT. This translates into CASSVAANTGELFF.

The chain combines TRBV6-1 with TRBJ2-3; 7 bases agree with TRBD2. V trimming: 7 bases; J trimming: 1 base; junction bases outside the gene matches: 5. Per germline, CDR1 MNHNS and CDR2 SASEGT. This CDR3 comprises 14 residues. The DNA for the CDR3 is TGTGCCAGCATGGTTGCGGGAGGCACAGATACGCAGTATTTT. Its protein product is CASMVAGGTDTQYF.

The chain couples TRBV29-1 to TRBJ2-5; weak D call: TRBD1 (6 bases). The germline CDR1 and CDR2 sequences are SQVTM and ANQGSEA. The V gene lost 8 bases and the J gene lost 5 bases, with 15 bases spanning the gap. The CDR3 is 12 residues long. In DNA, the CDR3 is TGCAGCCTAAGAGGGGGAATGGAGACCCAGTACTTC. This translates into CSLRGGMETQYF.

This clone was found a few times. The V call is TRBV29-1, the J call TRBJ2-7; D is unresolved. Germline loops: CDR1 SQVTM, CDR2 ANQGSEA. Trimming took off 5 bases at V and 2 bases at J, with 10 bases between the two ends. This CDR3 comprises 12 residues. CDR3: CSVLRSAYEQYF. In DNA form, the CDR3 reads TGCAGCGTTCTCCGAAGCGCCTACGAGCAGTACTTC.

This clone was picked up a small number of times. The V and J genes are TRBV30 and TRBJ2-7; 7 bases are shared with TRBD1. CDR1 and CDR2 (germline): GTSNPN, SVGIG (reference sequence). The V and J ends lost 0 bases and 1 base, in that order; junction bases with no gene match: 6. This CDR3 is 15 amino acids long. The CDR3 DNA is TGTGCCTGGAGTGTAGACAGGGCTTTTTCCTACGAGCAGTACTTC. This translates into CAWSVDRAFSYEQYF. Full variable domain (rest looked up from reference TRBV30 and TRBJ2-7): SQTIHQWPATLVQPVGSPLSLECTVEGTSNPNLYWYRQAAGRGLQLLFYSVGIGQISSEVPQNLSASRPQDRQFILSSKKLLLSDSGFYLCAWSVDRAFSYEQYFGPGTRLTVT.

This clone was observed a handful of times. V usage is TRBV15 and J usage is TRBJ2-5, with D possibly being TRBD2 (6 bases). The CDR3 loop spans 13 amino acids. CDR1 LNHNV and CDR2 YYDKDF come from the germline V gene (reference sequence). V lost 3 bases and J lost 5, with 10 bases in between. The CDR3 bases are TGTGCCACCAGCAGGGAGGGGAAGGAGACCCAGTACTTC. Its translation is CATSREGKETQYF.

The V gene is TRBV10-3, the J gene TRBJ2-4; 9 positions agree with TRBD1. J gave up 6 bases and V 5 bases, and 5 bases lay outside the gene matches. Germline V lookup: CDR1 ENHRY, CDR2 SYGVKD. The CDR3 has 14 amino acids. The DNA for the CDR3 is TGTGCCATCAGTATAAAGGGACAGGGAAACATTCAGTACTTC. Translating it yields CAISIKGQGNIQYF.

The J gene is TRBJ1-2, the V gene TRBV2, with D perhaps matching TRBD1 (5 bases). The CDR3 contains 14 residues. Per germline, CDR1 SNHLY and CDR2 FYNNEI. Trimming removed 7 bases from V and 8 bases from J, with 20 bases in between. The CDR3 here is CASTYAARVVGYTF. The CDR3 nucleotides read TGTGCCAGCACTTATGCTGCCAGGGTTGTCGGCTACACCTTC.

CDR3 loop: CATSRALAVHEQFF. The DNA of the CDR3 is TGTGCCACCAGCAGAGCACTAGCGGTCCATGAGCAGTTCTTC. The chain uses TRBV15 and TRBJ2-1; TRBD2 matches 8 bases. V shed 1 base and J 8 bases; nucleotides not matched to a gene: 4. CDR1 and CDR2 (germline): LNHNV, YYDKDF (reference sequence). The CDR3 runs to 14 residues.

V usage is TRBV11-1 and J usage is TRBJ1-2; D unresolved. Germline CDR1 is SGHAT and CDR2 is FQDESV (reference sequence). The CDR3 spans 13 residues. The V end was cut by 3 bases, the J end by 2 bases, with 7 bases between. The CDR3 bases are TGTGCCAGCAGCTTCCGCCTCAACTATGGCTACACCTTC. It specifies CASSFRLNYGYTF.

V and J are TRBV7-9 and TRBJ1-1, with D unclear. The CDR3 spans 14 residues. With 1 base removed from V and 1 base from J, the gap between germline ends came to 7 bases. CDR1 is SEHNR, CDR2 FQNEAQ, per germline (reference sequence). The CDR3 is CASSLEPANTEAFF. CDR3 sequence (DNA): TGTGCCAGCAGCTTAGAACCGGCGAACACTGAAGCTTTCTTT.

This rearrangement joins TRBV11-2 to TRBJ1-5; D is perhaps TRBD1 (5 bases). The CDR3 is made up of 15 amino acids. Germline values: CDR1 SGHAT, CDR2 FQNNGV. V was pared by 0 bases and J by 2 bases, with 8 bases between. CDR3: CASSLDSRGNQPQHF. In nucleotides, the CDR3 is TGTGCCAGCAGCTTAGACAGCAGGGGCAATCAGCCCCAGCATTTT.

This clone was found a few times. The chain couples TRBV28 to TRBJ2-1; 12 bases agree with TRBD2. J gave up 5 bases and V 8 bases, and 7 bases lay outside the gene matches. Germline V CDR1 and CDR2: MDHEN, SYDVKM. This CDR3 region has 15 residues. The CDR3 DNA follows: TGTGCCAGCTCAACCTGGACTAGCGGGAACAATGAGCAGTTCTTC. Its translation: CASSTWTSGNNEQFF.